The present T cell receptor (beta chain) was sequenced within a study of blood T cell repertoires in COVID-19. Assay: immunoSEQ multiplex PCR; the TCRdb copy retains only in-frame clones and omits some. There are 150,000 or so clones in the sample; more than 80% occur only once, and about 4.5% lies in the top ten. Input material: PBMCs or T cells enriched from blood (not recorded which). This TCR derives from a man in his fifties or sixties who had recovered from COVID-19.

Here the CDR3 DNA reads TGTGCCAGCAGCTTTTCTGGGGGCGCAATTCAGCCCCAGCATTTT. It is translated as CASSFSGGAIQPQHF. The chain recombines TRBV7-2 with TRBJ1-5; possibly TRBD1 for D (6 bases). The CDR3 runs 15 residues. Germline CDR1 SGHTA, CDR2 FQGNSA. V gave up 3 bases and J gave up 6 bases, with 15 bases separating them.